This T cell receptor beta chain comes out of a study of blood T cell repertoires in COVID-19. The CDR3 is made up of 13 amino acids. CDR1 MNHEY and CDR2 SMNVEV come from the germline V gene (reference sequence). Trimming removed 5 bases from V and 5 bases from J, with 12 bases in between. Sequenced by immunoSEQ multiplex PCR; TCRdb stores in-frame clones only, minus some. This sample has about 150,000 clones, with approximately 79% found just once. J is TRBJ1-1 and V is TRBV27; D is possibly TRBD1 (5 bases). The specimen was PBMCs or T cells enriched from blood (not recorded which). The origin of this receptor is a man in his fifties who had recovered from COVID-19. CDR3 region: CASSVQGRTEAFF. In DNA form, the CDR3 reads TGTGCCAGCAGTGTCCAGGGTCGGACTGAAGCTTTCTTT.